The sequence of this T cell receptor beta chain was determined in a study of identifying expanded T cells in peripheral blood. Study-level findings and limits: Technical replicates showed roughly 1.2 changed clones; two weeks about 16; four weeks 19. Across healthy donors, higher total template counts meant significantly greater roughly 2-week count variance.

Germline V gives CDR1 SGHRS, CDR2 YFSETQ. Trimming took off 4 bases at V and 1 base at J, with 14 bases between the two ends. This CDR3 is built from 15 residues. On this clone itself: What it binds is unknown.

Collection occurred without any documented infections or immune events in donors. TCRdb keeps only in-frame clones here, not all; method: immunoSEQ multiplex PCR. The repertoire holds fewer than 85,000 clones, approximately 91% seen once, with around 2.7% in the top ten. Source material: blood. The rearrangement uses TRBV5-1 and TRBJ1-1; D may be TRBD1 (6 bases). This receptor was obtained from a person aged 18-70 years in good health. CDR3 nucleotide sequence: TGCGCCAGCAGCAGGGGGAGTATCAAGAACACTGAAGCTTTCTTT. As protein: CASSRGSIKNTEAFF.